The present T cell receptor beta chain was sequenced within a study of shared clonotypes between healthy human individuals. As for the study in general: The study enrolled a couple of women and three men aged 18 to 49.

Study-level points and caveats: Shared across four donors were roughly 4.8% of the naive CD4 clonotypes. Larger estimated richness was generally seen in naive subsets than in memory subsets.

Naivety among CD8 cells was defined by CD45RO negativity and positive CCR7 selection, thereby excluding terminally differentiated effector memory CD45RA+ cells. Donors were Caucasian adults residing in Nashville, Tennessee, USA. Remarks on this clone: What it binds is unknown.

The CDR3 length is 15 residues. Between the trimmed V and J ends, which lost 4 bases and 6 bases, there was a span of 18 bases. The germline gives CDR1 SGHAT, CDR2 FQNNGV. Data came from immunoSEQ multiplex PCR; TCRdb stores just in-frame clones and leaves some out. The sample has over 2 million clones, about 95% seen once. Sequenced sample: naive CD8+ T cells sorted from blood. This sequence joins TRBV11-2 and TRBJ1-1, with D hard to call. The source is a man younger than 35 in good health. CDR3 protein: CASSSPALLTAEAFF. CDR3 bases: TGTGCCAGCAGCTCTCCGGCCCTTTTAACCGCTGAAGCTTTCTTT.